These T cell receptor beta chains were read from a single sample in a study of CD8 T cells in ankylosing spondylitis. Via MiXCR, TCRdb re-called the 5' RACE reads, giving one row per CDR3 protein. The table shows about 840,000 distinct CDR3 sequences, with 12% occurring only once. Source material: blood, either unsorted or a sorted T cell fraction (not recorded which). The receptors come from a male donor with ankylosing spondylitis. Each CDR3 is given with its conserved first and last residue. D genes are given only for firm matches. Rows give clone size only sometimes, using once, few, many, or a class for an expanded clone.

CDR3aa: CASSVVAGSYYGYTF
CDR3nt: TGTGCCAGCAGCGTAGTGGCAGGGAGCTACTATGGCTACACCTTC
j_gene: TRBJ1-2
v_gene: TRBV9
d_gene: .
abundance: .

CDR3aa: CSASRQSAEAFF
CDR3nt: TGCAGTGCTAGCAGGCAGTCCGCTGAAGCTTTCTTT
j_gene: TRBJ1-1
v_gene: TRBV20-1
d_gene: .
abundance: few

CDR3aa: CASRMGLVTDTQYF
CDR3nt: TGTGCCAGCAGGATGGGGCTTGTAACAGATACGCAGTATTTT
j_gene: TRBJ2-3
v_gene: TRBV4-2
d_gene: .
abundance: .

CDR3aa: CASSYPYSYTEAFF
CDR3nt: TGTGCCAGCAGCTACCCCTATAGCTACACTGAAGCTTTCTTT
j_gene: TRBJ1-1
v_gene: TRBV6-2/TRBV6-3
d_gene: .
abundance: .

CDR3aa: CASSPGMTSRGYEQYF
CDR3nt: TGTGCCAGCAGCCCTGGAATGACTTCCCGGGGGTACGAGCAGTACTTC
j_gene: TRBJ2-7
v_gene: TRBV5-5
d_gene: .
abundance: few

CDR3aa: CSAADRVNQPQHF
CDR3nt: TGCAGTGCTGCTGACAGAGTCAATCAGCCCCAGCATTTT
j_gene: TRBJ1-5
v_gene: TRBV20-1
d_gene: .
abundance: many

CDR3aa: CASSPGTSEFYEQYF
CDR3nt: TGCGCCAGCAGCCCAGGAACTAGCGAATTCTACGAGCAGTACTTC
j_gene: TRBJ2-7
v_gene: TRBV5-1
d_gene: TRBD2
abundance: few

CDR3aa: CASRPIIGSGSNQPQHF
CDR3nt: TGTGCCAGCAGACCTATTATCGGGTCCGGTAGCAATCAGCCCCAGCATTTT
j_gene: TRBJ1-5
v_gene: TRBV6-1
d_gene: .
abundance: .

CDR3aa: CSVRDNDQPQHF
CDR3nt: TGCAGCGTCCGGGACAACGATCAGCCCCAGCATTTT
j_gene: TRBJ1-5
v_gene: TRBV29-1
d_gene: .
abundance: many

CDR3aa: CASSPEGAGNSPLHF
CDR3nt: TGTGCCAGCAGTCCGGAGGGGGCTGGGAATTCACCCCTCCACTTT
j_gene: TRBJ1-6
v_gene: TRBV6-1
d_gene: TRBD1
abundance: few

CDR3aa: CASSQGRGSGANVLTF
CDR3nt: TGCGCCAGCAGCCAAGGCAGGGGCTCTGGGGCCAACGTCCTGACTTTC
j_gene: TRBJ2-6
v_gene: TRBV4-1
d_gene: .
abundance: few

CDR3aa: CASRDGEQYF
CDR3nt: TGTGCCAGCAGGGACGGGGAGCAGTACTTC
j_gene: TRBJ2-7
v_gene: TRBV21-1
d_gene: .
abundance: .

CDR3aa: CASTGQRLFNTEAFF
CDR3nt: TGTGCCAGCACTGGACAGCGCTTGTTCAACACTGAAGCTTTCTTT
j_gene: TRBJ1-1
v_gene: TRBV2
d_gene: .
abundance: few

CDR3aa: CASSQDGQGISPLHF
CDR3nt: TGCGCCAGCAGCCAAGATGGGCAGGGAATCTCACCCCTCCACTTT
j_gene: TRBJ1-6
v_gene: TRBV4-3
d_gene: .
abundance: many

CDR3aa: CASQGSSPDTQYF
CDR3nt: TGTGCCAGCCAGGGTAGCAGCCCAGATACGCAGTATTTT
j_gene: TRBJ2-3
v_gene: TRBV7-9
d_gene: .
abundance: .

CDR3aa: CASSATTGGDEAFF
CDR3nt: TGCGCCAGCAGCGCAACGACAGGGGGCGACGAAGCTTTCTTT
j_gene: TRBJ1-1
v_gene: TRBV5-1
d_gene: TRBD1
abundance: few

CDR3aa: CATSRYKAGELFF
CDR3nt: TGTGCCACCAGCAGATACAAAGCCGGGGAGCTGTTTTTT
j_gene: TRBJ2-2
v_gene: TRBV15
d_gene: .
abundance: .

CDR3aa: CASSLRPAVMNTEAFF
CDR3nt: TGTGCCAGCAGCTTAAGGCCGGCGGTGATGAACACTGAAGCTTTCTTT
j_gene: TRBJ1-1
v_gene: TRBV13
d_gene: .
abundance: .

CDR3aa: CATSRVSSGGTEQFF
CDR3nt: TGTGCCACCAGCAGAGTTTCCTCGGGAGGCACTGAGCAGTTCTTC
j_gene: TRBJ2-1
v_gene: TRBV15
d_gene: TRBD2
abundance: .

CDR3aa: CASSPRIAGHTDTQYF
CDR3nt: TGTGCCAGCAGCCCTCGTATAGCGGGACACACAGATACGCAGTATTTT
j_gene: TRBJ2-3
v_gene: TRBV7-3
d_gene: TRBD2
abundance: few

CDR3aa: CANSQDPGNYYGYTF
CDR3nt: TGTGCCAACAGCCAAGATCCAGGCAATTACTATGGCTACACCTTC
j_gene: TRBJ1-2
v_gene: TRBV3-1
d_gene: .
abundance: .

CDR3aa: CASSQIAGGNTGELFF
CDR3nt: TGCGCCAGCAGCCAAATAGCGGGGGGGAACACCGGGGAGCTGTTTTTT
j_gene: TRBJ2-2
v_gene: TRBV4-3
d_gene: TRBD2
abundance: .

CDR3aa: CSASRTGQETQYF
CDR3nt: TGCAGTGCTAGTCGGACAGGCCAAGAGACCCAGTACTTC
j_gene: TRBJ2-5
v_gene: TRBV20-1
d_gene: TRBD1
abundance: .

CDR3aa: CASRPDFQTDTQYF
CDR3nt: TGTGCCAGCAGGCCGGACTTCCAAACAGATACGCAGTATTTT
j_gene: TRBJ2-3
v_gene: TRBV5-4
d_gene: .
abundance: few

CDR3aa: CASSLQGFVNSGNTIYF
CDR3nt: TGTGCCAGCAGTTTACAAGGGTTTGTTAACTCTGGAAACACCATATATTTT
j_gene: TRBJ1-3
v_gene: TRBV12-3/TRBV12-4
d_gene: .
abundance: .

CDR3aa: CSAISGGYNEQFF
CDR3nt: TGCAGTGCTATTAGCGGGGGCTACAATGAGCAGTTCTTC
j_gene: TRBJ2-1
v_gene: TRBV20-1
d_gene: TRBD2
abundance: many

CDR3aa: CSAKRPAGEQFF
CDR3nt: TGCAGTGCTAAGCGGCCAGCTGGAGAGCAGTTCTTC
j_gene: TRBJ2-1
v_gene: TRBV20-1
d_gene: .
abundance: many

CDR3aa: CSALGLGTEAFF
CDR3nt: TGCAGTGCTCTGGGATTGGGCACTGAAGCTTTCTTT
j_gene: TRBJ1-1
v_gene: TRBV20-1
d_gene: .
abundance: .

CDR3aa: CASSSSGEYNEQFF
CDR3nt: TGCGCCAGCAGCTCTAGCGGGGAGTACAATGAGCAGTTCTTC
j_gene: TRBJ2-1
v_gene: TRBV5-1
d_gene: TRBD2
abundance: .

CDR3aa: CASKDRDTYSPLHF
CDR3nt: TGTGCCAGCAAGGACCGGGACACATATTCACCCCTCCACTTT
j_gene: TRBJ1-6
v_gene: TRBV6-2/TRBV6-3
d_gene: .
abundance: .

CDR3aa: CSARVSGRGLGTDTQYF
CDR3nt: TGCAGTGCTAGAGTTTCCGGCAGGGGGCTAGGAACAGATACGCAGTATTTT
j_gene: TRBJ2-3
v_gene: TRBV20-1
d_gene: TRBD1
abundance: .

CDR3aa: CAISESGRGSSYNEQFF
CDR3nt: TGTGCCATCAGTGAGTCTGGGCGGGGGAGCTCCTACAATGAGCAGTTCTTC
j_gene: TRBJ2-1
v_gene: TRBV10-3
d_gene: TRBD2
abundance: many

CDR3aa: CASSLGTGVDQPQHF
CDR3nt: TGTGCCAGCAGCTTAGGGACAGGGGTTGATCAGCCCCAGCATTTT
j_gene: TRBJ1-5
v_gene: TRBV7-9
d_gene: TRBD1
abundance: many

CDR3aa: CASSLRGGTGGTSGRSNEQFF
CDR3nt: TGTGCCAGCAGCTTAAGAGGCGGGACAGGAGGGACTAGCGGGAGGTCTAATGAGCAGTTCTTC
j_gene: TRBJ2-1
v_gene: TRBV7-3
d_gene: TRBD2
abundance: few

CDR3aa: CASSLQGRSTQYF
CDR3nt: TGTGCCAGCAGTTTACAGGGGAGGAGTACGCAGTATTTT
j_gene: TRBJ2-3
v_gene: TRBV12-3/TRBV12-4
d_gene: .
abundance: .

CDR3aa: CSAEGVTKTQYF
CDR3nt: TGCAGTGCGGAAGGGGTCACGAAGACCCAGTACTTC
j_gene: TRBJ2-5
v_gene: TRBV20-1
d_gene: .
abundance: many

CDR3aa: CASSIGDRRFDNTEAFF
CDR3nt: TGCGCCAGCAGCATCGGGGACAGACGATTTGATAACACTGAAGCTTTCTTT
j_gene: TRBJ1-1
v_gene: TRBV5-1
d_gene: TRBD1
abundance: few

CDR3aa: CSALDRGLRSPLHF
CDR3nt: TGCAGTGCCCTCGACAGGGGACTTAGGTCACCCCTCCACTTT
j_gene: TRBJ1-6
v_gene: TRBV20-1
d_gene: TRBD1
abundance: .

CDR3aa: CASSQDLRPSGSPANTGELFF
CDR3nt: TGCGCCAGCAGCCAAGATTTAAGGCCTAGCGGGAGTCCCGCGAACACCGGGGAGCTGTTTTTT
j_gene: TRBJ2-2
v_gene: TRBV4-1
d_gene: TRBD2
abundance: few

CDR3aa: CASSPPGTYNTEAFF
CDR3nt: TGTGCCAGCAGCCCCCCCGGGACCTATAACACTGAAGCTTTCTTT
j_gene: TRBJ1-1
v_gene: TRBV6-2/TRBV6-3
d_gene: .
abundance: .

CDR3aa: CASSGTGSPHQPQHF
CDR3nt: TGTGCCAGCAGCGGGACAGGATCACCCCATCAGCCCCAGCATTTT
j_gene: TRBJ1-5
v_gene: TRBV28
d_gene: TRBD1
abundance: .

CDR3aa: CSAGGRLQETQYF
CDR3nt: TGCAGCGCTGGGGGGCGCCTCCAAGAGACCCAGTACTTC
j_gene: TRBJ2-5
v_gene: TRBV29-1
d_gene: .
abundance: few

CDR3aa: CASRFRGLAGNPYNEQFF
CDR3nt: TGTGCAAGTCGCTTTCGAGGACTAGCGGGTAATCCCTACAATGAGCAGTTCTTC
j_gene: TRBJ2-1
v_gene: TRBV12-2
d_gene: .
abundance: few

CDR3aa: CASSLVRLARGDEQFF
CDR3nt: TGTGCCAGCAGCTTGGTGCGGCTAGCGCGGGGGGATGAGCAGTTCTTC
j_gene: TRBJ2-1
v_gene: TRBV5-6
d_gene: TRBD2
abundance: few

CDR3aa: CASSPQLPGPSVGEQYF
CDR3nt: TGTGCCAGCTCACCGCAGCTTCCGGGACCGTCGGTGGGGGAGCAGTACTTC
j_gene: TRBJ2-7
v_gene: TRBV18
d_gene: .
abundance: many

CDR3aa: CASSPGTGSWSYEQYF
CDR3nt: TGTGCCAGCAGTCCTGGGACAGGGAGCTGGTCCTACGAGCAGTACTTC
j_gene: TRBJ2-7
v_gene: TRBV12-3/TRBV12-4
d_gene: TRBD1
abundance: .

CDR3aa: CASSGGPANEKLFF
CDR3nt: TGTGCCAGCAGTGGGGGTCCGGCTAATGAAAAACTGTTTTTT
j_gene: TRBJ1-4
v_gene: TRBV28
d_gene: .
abundance: few

CDR3aa: CASSPDDQGTQYF
CDR3nt: TGTGCCAGCTCACCGGACGATCAGGGTACGCAGTATTTT
j_gene: TRBJ2-3
v_gene: TRBV18
d_gene: .
abundance: few

CDR3aa: CASSLDQGGDTGELFF
CDR3nt: TGCGCCAGCAGCTTGGACCAGGGAGGGGACACCGGGGAGCTGTTTTTT
j_gene: TRBJ2-2
v_gene: TRBV5-1
d_gene: TRBD2
abundance: .